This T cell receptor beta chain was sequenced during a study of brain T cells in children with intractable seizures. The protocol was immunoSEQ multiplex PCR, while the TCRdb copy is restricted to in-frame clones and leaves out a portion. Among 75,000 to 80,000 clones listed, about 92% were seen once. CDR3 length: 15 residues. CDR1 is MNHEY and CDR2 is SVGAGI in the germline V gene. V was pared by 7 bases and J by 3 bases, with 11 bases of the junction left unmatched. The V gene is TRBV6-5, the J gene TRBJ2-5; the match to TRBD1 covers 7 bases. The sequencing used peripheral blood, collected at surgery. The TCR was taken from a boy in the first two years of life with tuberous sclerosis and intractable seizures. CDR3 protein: CASNWLGTDKETQYF. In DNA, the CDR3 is TGTGCCAGCAATTGGCTGGGGACAGATAAAGAGACCCAGTACTTC.